This passage covers 21 T cell receptor beta chains from one sample sequenced in a study of cytomegalovirus exposure and HLA in healthy donors. This PCR relied on a set of 60 Vbeta primers and 13 Jbeta primers. TCRdb's copy holds only in-frame clones and misses some; the assay was immunoSEQ multiplex PCR. The sample has 95,000 to 150,000 clones; under 85% are singletons. The sample consisted of PBMCs. The receptors were gathered from a woman aged 40 to 49 in good health and CMV-seropositive.

The rearrangement links TRBV2 to TRBJ2-7, with TRBD2 identical over 10 bases. The CDR3 has 15 residues. Per germline, CDR1 SNHLY and CDR2 FYNNEI. The V and J ends lost 7 bases and 3 bases, in that order; junction bases with no gene match: 9. CDR3 sequence (DNA): TGTGCCAGCATTAGGGCTAGCGGGGGCTTCTACGAGCAGTACTTC. This gives the protein CASIRASGGFYEQYF.

V gene TRBV7-9 combines with J gene TRBJ2-1, with 9 bases identical to TRBD1. Germline V gene sequence: CDR1 SEHNR, CDR2 FQNEAQ (reference sequence). The CDR3 totals 15 residues. The V and J ends lost 5 bases and 4 bases, in that order; junction bases with no gene match: 6. CDR3 sequence (DNA): TGTGCCAGCAGCCCATGGGACAGGGATTACAATGAGCAGTTCTTC. Amino acid sequence: CASSPWDRDYNEQFF.

V usage is TRBV28 and J usage is TRBJ2-1; D uncertain. V was trimmed by 2 bases and J by 0 bases, leaving 11 bases between them. CDR1 MDHEN and CDR2 SYDVKM come from the germline V gene. This CDR3 is built from 16 residues. The DNA of the CDR3 is TGTGCCAGCAGTTTAACGGGTACGACCTCCTACAATGAGCAGTTCTTC. It yields the protein CASSLTGTTSYNEQFF. The full variable domain, completed using reference TRBV28 and TRBJ2-1, is DVKVTQSSRYLVKRTGEKVFLECVQDMDHENMFWYRQDPGLGLRLIYFSYDVKMKEKGDIPEGYSVSREKKERFSLILESASTNQTSMYLCASSLTGTTSYNEQFFGPGTRLTVL.

The chain uses TRBV7-9 and TRBJ2-7, with 7 bases matching TRBD1. The trim removed 3 bases at V and 6 bases at J, leaving 5 bases unmatched. CDR3 size: 13 residues. The germline CDR1 and CDR2 sequences are SEHNR and FQNEAQ (reference sequence). CDR3 bases: TGTGCCAGCAGCTTTAGACAGGGAGCCGAGCAGTACTTC. Protein sequence: CASSFRQGAEQYF.

This chain links TRBV27 with TRBJ1-5, with a weak D call TRBD1 (5 bases). V lost 2 bases and J lost 0, with 8 bases in between. The CDR3 contains 15 residues. Germline CDR1 and CDR2: MNHEY and SMNVEV (reference sequence). For the CDR3, the DNA is TGTGCCAGCAGTTTAGGGGCCTATAGCAATCAGCCCCAGCATTTT. Translated: CASSLGAYSNQPQHF.

The genes are TRBV18 and TRBJ2-7; 10 positions agree with TRBD2. The CDR3 has 15 residues. Looked up from germline, CDR1 is KGHSH and CDR2 is LQKENI. V lost 7 bases, J lost 6 bases, and 12 bases stayed unmatched. The CDR3: CASFPSGSGAGEQYF. The CDR3 coding sequence is TGTGCCAGCTTCCCTAGCGGGAGTGGAGCGGGCGAGCAGTACTTC.

CDR3 nucleotide sequence: TGTGCCAGCAGCTTACAGGGGGCAACTGGAAACACCATATATTTT. Its protein product is CASSLQGATGNTIYF. V is TRBV6-1 and J is TRBJ1-3, with TRBD1 matching over 9 bases. Germline V CDR1 and CDR2: MNHNS, SASEGT. V lost 6 bases and J lost 2; bases outside the gene matches: 5. This CDR3 region has 15 residues.

This clone has only a few counts. The gene calls are TRBV28 and TRBJ2-7, with D uncertain. V lost 3 bases to trimming and J lost 3 bases, with 15 bases between them. Germline assignment: CDR1 MDHEN and CDR2 SYDVKM. This CDR3 comprises 15 residues. The CDR3 sequence: CASSLGLGVNYEQYF. CDR3 in DNA: TGTGCCAGCAGTTTGGGTCTCGGAGTTAACTACGAGCAGTACTTC.

The rearrangement joins TRBV5-1 to TRBJ2-1; D unclear. The CDR3 is 12 residues long. Germline values: CDR1 SGHRS, CDR2 YFSETQ. Between the trimmed V and J ends, which lost 3 bases and 5 bases, there was a span of 6 bases. The CDR3 DNA is TGCGCCAGCAGCTCCCTAAACAATGAGCAGTTCTTC. It specifies CASSSLNNEQFF.

This clone was seen a few times. The chain employs TRBV28 and TRBJ2-1, with a tentative D call TRBD2 (5 bases). Trimming shortened V by 6 bases and J by 1 base, and 16 bases separated the two germline ends. The CDR3 runs 16 residues. Germline-derived CDR1 and CDR2 are MDHEN and SYDVKM. CDR3 DNA: TGTGCCAGCAGAGACCCACGGGGAATGTCCTACAATGAGCAGTTCTTC. Translation gives CASRDPRGMSYNEQFF.

This chain connects TRBV15 to TRBJ1-3, with no clear D. V was shortened by 0 bases and J by 3 bases, with 3 bases between the two germline ends. Germline-derived CDR1 and CDR2 are LNHNV and YYDKDF (reference sequence). The CDR3 sequence is 13 residues long. The CDR3, as DNA: TGTGCCACCAGCAGAGATATTGGAAACACCATATATTTT. Translation: CATSRDIGNTIYF.

The chain has TRBV14 and TRBJ2-3; no clear D gene. Germline V CDR1 and CDR2: SGHDN, FVKESK. The CDR3 length is 16 residues. Trimming removed 0 bases from V and 0 bases from J, with 10 bases in between. The CDR3 DNA reads TGTGCCAGCAGCCAAGATTCAGGATGGAGCACAGATACGCAGTATTTT. Its protein product is CASSQDSGWSTDTQYF.

The rearrangement links TRBV5-6 to TRBJ2-1; perhaps TRBD2 as D (7 bases). CDR1 is SGHDT and CDR2 is YYEEEE in the germline V gene. Trimming removed 4 bases at V and 6 bases at J, with 14 bases between. The CDR3 consists of 14 residues. DNA of the CDR3: TGTGCCAGCAGCCTAGGGGGAGGGGTCAATGAGCAGTTCTTC. It translates to CASSLGGGVNEQFF.

The chain is built from TRBV15 and TRBJ2-7; 9 bases fit TRBD2. Germline assignment: CDR1 LNHNV and CDR2 YYDKDF (reference sequence). Trimming at V came to 7 bases and at J to 4 bases, leaving 8 bases not matched to a gene. The CDR3 is 14 residues long. The CDR3 loop reads CATKLAGARYEQYF. Here the CDR3 DNA reads TGTGCCACCAAATTAGCGGGAGCACGATACGAGCAGTACTTC.

The V gene is TRBV30, the J gene TRBJ2-2; TRBD2 might be the D (6 bases). Trimming took off 3 bases at V and 8 bases at J, with 22 bases between the two ends. From germline, CDR1 is GTSNPN and CDR2 SVGIG (reference sequence). The CDR3 has 16 residues. The DNA of the CDR3 is TGTGCCTGGAGCGCGCGGCCCCCTCAGGGAGGAGGGGAGCTGTTTTTT. It encodes CAWSARPPQGGGELFF.

This clone was found a few times. V usage is TRBV30 and J usage is TRBJ1-3; tentatively, D is TRBD1 (6 bases). Trimming shortened V by 0 bases and J by 8 bases, and 17 bases separated the two germline ends. The germline CDR1 and CDR2 sequences are GTSNPN and SVGIG (reference sequence). The CDR3 runs 15 residues. CDR3 protein: CAWSVGRGLGYTIYF. CDR3 DNA: TGTGCCTGGAGTGTCGGCAGGGGCTTAGGATACACCATATATTTT.

CDR3 nucleotide sequence: TGTGCCAGCAGCTTAAGTAGCGGGACCTACGAGCAGTACTTC. Protein sequence: CASSLSSGTYEQYF. This sequence joins TRBV11-2 and TRBJ2-7; 8 bases are a match to TRBD2. V shed 2 bases, J shed 2 bases, and the junction held 2 bases outside the gene matches. Germline V gives CDR1 SGHAT, CDR2 FQNNGV. The CDR3 consists of 14 residues.

This clone was counted only a few times. The chain combines TRBV5-5 with TRBJ2-5, with D possibly matching TRBD2 (6 bases). The V end lost 2 bases, the J end lost 2 bases, and 10 bases lay between the germline ends. The CDR3 has 14 residues. CDR1 is SGHKS and CDR2 is YYEKEE in the germline V gene (reference sequence). The CDR3 loop is CASSFGGGQETQYF. DNA of the CDR3: TGTGCCAGCAGCTTTGGGGGAGGACAAGAGACCCAGTACTTC. Supplemented by reference TRBV5-5 and TRBJ2-5, the full variable domain reads DAGVTQSPTHLIKTRGQQVTLRCSPISGHKSVSWYQQVLGQGPQFIFQYYEKEERGRGNFPDRFSARQFPNYSSELNVNALLLGDSALYLCASSFGGGQETQYFGPGTRLLVL.

The rearrangement links TRBV7-9 to TRBJ2-7; D is perhaps TRBD1 (6 bases). V shed 6 bases and J shed 3 bases, with 15 bases lying between them. Germline V gene lookup returns CDR1 SEHNR and CDR2 FQNEAQ (reference sequence). This CDR3 has 14 amino acids. The CDR3 nucleotides are TGTGCCAGCAGACCCTGGGACACCTACTACGAGCAGTACTTC. It codes for CASRPWDTYYEQYF.

The chain employs TRBV9 and TRBJ2-1; D is unresolved. CDR3 length: 13 residues. Germline lookup yields CDR1 SGDLS and CDR2 YYNGEE. The V end lost 0 bases, the J end lost 6 bases, and 7 bases lay between the germline ends. CDR3 coding DNA: TGTGCCAGCAGCGTAGACGGAGTCAATGAGCAGTTCTTC. This codes for CASSVDGVNEQFF.

The chain couples TRBV6-1 to TRBJ2-5, with 7 bases that match TRBD2. The DNA matches TRBJ2-7 better at its end, which makes the J call doubtful. The CDR3 is 15 amino acids. The germline V gene has CDR1 MNHNS and CDR2 SASEGT. The CDR3, as DNA: TGTGCCAGCATTTTACGCGGCGGGAGCTCCTACGAGCAGTACTTC. Translated, it gives CASILRGGSSYEQYF.